The 19 T cell receptor beta chains in this list originate from one sample, sequenced in a study of T cell responses to AZD1222 COVID-19 vaccine. Here immunoSEQ multiplex PCR was the method, and the copy in TCRdb shows in-frame clones only, minus some. The sample lists tens of thousands of clones; 85% were seen once. This specimen consisted of peripheral blood, obtained on day 0 of AZD1222 vaccination. The receptors shown here come from an adult in good health.

The V call is TRBV5-5, the J call TRBJ1-1; the D gene is possibly TRBD1 (5 bases). CDR1 and CDR2 (germline): SGHKS, YYEKEE (reference sequence). Trimming removed 0 bases at V and 5 bases at J, with 23 bases between. The CDR3 covers 18 residues. The CDR3 reads CASSLALGGSTKQTEAFF. The CDR3, as DNA: TGTGCCAGCAGCTTGGCCTTGGGGGGGTCCACAAAACAAACTGAAGCTTTCTTT.

This clone is a singleton in its sample. The rearrangement links TRBV6-5 to TRBJ2-7; TRBD2 is a possible D gene (6 bases). The CDR3 loop spans 13 amino acids. CDR1 and CDR2 (germline): MNHEY, SVGAGI. The V end lost 3 bases, the J end lost 7 bases, and 13 bases lay between the germline ends. This CDR3 reads CASSYAGLGEQYF. In DNA, the CDR3 is TGTGCCAGCAGTTATGCGGGATTGGGAGAGCAGTACTTC.

The gene calls are TRBV6-6 and TRBJ1-2; 9 bases are a match to TRBD1. Germline V lookup: CDR1 MNHNY, CDR2 SVGAGI (reference sequence). V dropped 10 bases and J dropped 8; count of bases not matched to a gene: 11. The CDR3 loop spans 13 amino acids. In DNA form, the CDR3 reads TGTGCCACCAGGACAGGGGATTTGTTAGGCTACACCTTC. Translated: CATRTGDLLGYTF.

This clone was observed a few times. The chain carries TRBV5-4 and TRBJ2-5; 9 bases are a match to TRBD1. CDR3 size: 17 residues. Germline V lookup: CDR1 SGHNT, CDR2 YYREEE (reference sequence). The J segment lost 6 bases and the V segment lost 4 bases, leaving 16 bases of the junction unmatched. CDR3 region: CASSLPPGQGTTKTQYF. The DNA for the CDR3 is TGTGCCAGCAGCCTCCCCCCGGGACAGGGAACCACGAAGACCCAGTACTTC.

This chain links TRBV6-5 with TRBJ1-1; unclear D gene. Germline V gives CDR1 MNHEY, CDR2 SVGAGI. Trimming removed 6 bases from V and 6 bases from J, with 14 bases in between. The CDR3 sequence is 13 residues long. The CDR3 spells CASSGRRRAEAFF. The CDR3 DNA reads as TGTGCCAGCAGCGGACGGCGTAGGGCTGAAGCTTTCTTT.

The chain employs TRBV5-6 and TRBJ1-3; D is perhaps TRBD1 (5 bases). Trimming took 0 bases from V and 1 from J, leaving 11 bases between them. Germline V lookup: CDR1 SGHDT, CDR2 YYEEEE. The CDR3 length is 16 residues. CDR3 DNA sequence: TGTGCCAGCAGCTTGGGCAGGGTAGGATCTGGAAACACCATATATTTT. It yields the protein CASSLGRVGSGNTIYF.

The chain links TRBV5-4 to TRBJ2-1, with 12 bases matching TRBD2. The CDR3 has 18 amino acids. The ends lost 4 bases at V and 4 bases at J; junction bases unmatched: 12. Germline V gene data show CDR1 as SGHNT and CDR2 as YYREEE (reference sequence). The CDR3 protein is CASSLGLAGGRAYNEQFF. CDR3 nucleotide sequence: TGTGCCAGCAGCCTGGGGCTAGCGGGGGGGCGGGCGTACAATGAGCAGTTCTTC.

The chain employs TRBV5-1 and TRBJ1-6; 7 positions match TRBD1. The CDR3 is 14 residues long. Per germline, CDR1 SGHRS and CDR2 YFSETQ. Trimming took 7 bases from V and 9 from J; bases not matched to a gene: 10. The CDR3 sequence: CASQGDSLFSPLHF. The CDR3 nucleotides are TGCGCCAGCCAAGGGGACAGTCTTTTTTCACCCCTCCACTTT.

V usage is TRBV12-3 or TRBV12-4 and J usage is TRBJ2-3; no reliable D call. This CDR3 is built from 13 residues. The V gene lost 4 bases and the J gene lost 4 bases, with 9 bases spanning the gap. This CDR3 reads CASSSDRADTQYF. CDR3 bases: TGTGCCAGCAGTTCAGATCGGGCAGATACGCAGTATTTT.

In DNA, the CDR3 is TGTGCCAGCAGGAGGGGGACGCAAAACATTCAGTACTTC. It is translated as CASRRGTQNIQYF. This chain links TRBV3-1 (or the pseudogene TRBV3-2) with TRBJ2-4; D might be TRBD1 (6 bases). Trimming stripped 6 bases from V and 5 bases from J, with 11 bases between. This CDR3 spans 13 amino acids. Germline assignment: CDR1 LGHDT and CDR2 YNNKEL (reference sequence).

The chain combines TRBV15 with TRBJ2-7, with D uncertain. Trimming pared 1 base from V and 2 bases from J, leaving 6 bases between. The CDR3 covers 13 residues. Germline V gene data show CDR1 as LNHNV and CDR2 as YYDKDF (reference sequence). The chain's CDR3 is CATSRGGPYEQYF. The CDR3 DNA follows: TGTGCCACCAGCAGAGGTGGGCCCTACGAGCAGTACTTC.

The chain couples TRBV6-2 or TRBV6-3 to TRBJ1-1; the match to TRBD1 covers 8 bases. J gave up 4 bases and V 2 bases, and 9 bases lay outside the gene matches. In germline, CDR1 is MNHEY, CDR2 SVGEGT. The CDR3 is made up of 16 amino acids. The DNA of the CDR3 is TGTGCCAGCAGTTACGGGTCAGGGGGCGTAAGCACTGAAGCTTTCTTT. It encodes CASSYGSGGVSTEAFF.

V usage is TRBV5-1 and J usage is TRBJ1-2; D gene uncertain. V was cut by 4 bases and J by 0 bases, with 10 bases left in between. Per the germline V gene, CDR1 is SGHRS and CDR2 is YFSETQ. This CDR3 has 14 amino acids. Here the CDR3 reads CASSPSGANYGYTF. CDR3 nucleotides: TGCGCCAGCAGCCCTTCCGGGGCTAACTATGGCTACACCTTC.

This clone was counted a single time. The J gene is TRBJ1-5, the V gene TRBV27; 8 positions agree with TRBD1. J gave up 1 base and V 6 bases, and 17 bases lay outside the gene matches. The V gene's germline CDR1 is MNHEY and CDR2 SMNVEV (reference sequence). This CDR3 region has 19 residues. CDR3 coding DNA: TGTGCCAGCAGACCTTCCCGGACAGGGACGGGGCCAAGCAATCAGCCCCAGCATTTT. Translation gives CASRPSRTGTGPSNQPQHF.

The rearrangement joins TRBV5-6 to TRBJ2-3, with 8 bases identical to TRBD1. Germline V gene lookup returns CDR1 SGHDT and CDR2 YYEEEE. The CDR3 spans 14 residues. After removal of 7 bases from V and 7 bases from J, the junction contained 11 bases not matched to a gene. CDR3 sequence: CASHYGQGANTQYF. DNA for the CDR3: TGTGCCAGCCACTACGGGCAGGGGGCGAATACGCAGTATTTT.

The chain combines TRBV10-3 with TRBJ2-5; TRBD1 matches 8 bases. The CDR3 length is 15 residues. Trimming cost V 6 bases and J 1 base; bases outside gene matches: 7. Germline values: CDR1 ENHRY, CDR2 SYGVKD. The DNA for the CDR3 is TGTGCCATCAGCAGACAGACAGGGGTCCAAGAGACCCAGTACTTC. Residues: CAISRQTGVQETQYF.

CDR3 bases: TGTGCCAGCAGCTTGGTGGGCACTGAAGCTTTCTTT. Its protein is CASSLVGTEAFF. The V gene is TRBV5-4, the J gene TRBJ1-1; D remains unclear. Trimming pared 0 bases from V and 4 bases from J, leaving 4 bases between. CDR3 length: 12 residues. The germline gives CDR1 SGHNT, CDR2 YYREEE (reference sequence).

Only one count was recorded for this clone. The chain combines TRBV28 with TRBJ2-7; 7 nucleotides align to TRBD1. Germline CDR1 and CDR2: MDHEN and SYDVKM. There are 15 residues in the CDR3. After removal of 6 bases from V and 7 bases from J, the junction contained 15 bases not matched to a gene. The chain's CDR3 is CASRPSGDSIREQYF. Here the CDR3 DNA reads TGTGCCAGCAGGCCTTCCGGGGACAGCATACGGGAGCAGTACTTC.

The CDR3 DNA sequence: TGCGCCAGCAGTGCGAAACAGGGGACGGCCTCCTACGAGCAGTACTTC. This codes for CASSAKQGTASYEQYF. V gene TRBV23-1 combines with J gene TRBJ2-7, with 7 bases lining up with TRBD1. TRBV23-1 qualifies as an ORF whose function is uncertain. The CDR3 runs to 16 residues. Trimming took 5 bases from V and 0 from J; bases not matched to a gene: 10.